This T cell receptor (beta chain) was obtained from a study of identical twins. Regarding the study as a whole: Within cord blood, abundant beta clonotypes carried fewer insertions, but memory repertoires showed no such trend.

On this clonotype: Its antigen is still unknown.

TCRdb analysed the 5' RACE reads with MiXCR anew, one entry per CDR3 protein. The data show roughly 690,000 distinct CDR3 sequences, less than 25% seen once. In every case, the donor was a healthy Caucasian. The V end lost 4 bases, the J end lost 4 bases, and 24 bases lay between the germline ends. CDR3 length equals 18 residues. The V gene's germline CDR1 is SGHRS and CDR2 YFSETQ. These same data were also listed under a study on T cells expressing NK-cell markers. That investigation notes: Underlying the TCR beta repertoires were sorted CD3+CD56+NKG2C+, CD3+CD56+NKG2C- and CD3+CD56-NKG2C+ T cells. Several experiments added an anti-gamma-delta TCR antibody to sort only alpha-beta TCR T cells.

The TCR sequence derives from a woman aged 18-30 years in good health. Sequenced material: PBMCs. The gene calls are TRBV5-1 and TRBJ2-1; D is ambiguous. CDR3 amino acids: CASSRKNKPLLTYNEQFF. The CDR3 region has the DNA TGCGCCAGCAGCCGAAAAAATAAACCCCTTTTAACATACAATGAGCAGTTCTTC.